These T cell receptor beta chains were read from a single sample in a study of OX40 agonist ivuxolimab in advanced cancers. Assay: immunoSEQ multiplex PCR; the TCRdb copy retains only in-frame clones and omits some. The sample has approximately 59,000 clones, 75% to 90% seen once. Sequenced here: CD4+ or CD8+ T cells sorted from blood, sampled in a trial of the OX40 agonist ivuxolimab. The receptors shown here come from an adult with an advanced solid tumor such as melanoma, head and neck, liver or kidney cancer. CDR3s include the opening cysteine and the closing phenylalanine or tryptophan. A D gene is named only where the DNA matches it firmly. The size entry is marked missing in some rows and otherwise reads once, few, many or a size class.

v_gene: TRBV7-8; j_gene: TRBJ2-3; abundance: -; d_gene: -; CDR3nt: TGTGCCAGCAGCTTAGGTGGGGGTCGCGATACGCAGTATTTT; CDR3aa: CASSLGGGRDTQYF
v_gene: TRBV6-5; j_gene: TRBJ2-3; abundance: -; d_gene: TRBD1; CDR3nt: TGTGCCAGCAGGCGGGACAGGGGTTCAGATACGCAGTATTTT; CDR3aa: CASRRDRGSDTQYF
v_gene: TRBV7-7; j_gene: TRBJ2-5; abundance: -; d_gene: TRBD2; CDR3nt: TGTGCTAGCAGCACGAGACTAGCGGACATGGGGGAGACCCAGTACTTC; CDR3aa: CASSTRLADMGETQYF
v_gene: TRBV19; j_gene: TRBJ2-3; abundance: -; d_gene: TRBD2; CDR3nt: TGTGCCAGTAGTAGCGGGAGTCAAGATACGCAGTATTTT; CDR3aa: CASSSGSQDTQYF
v_gene: TRBV7-2; j_gene: TRBJ2-7; abundance: -; d_gene: TRBD1; CDR3nt: TGTGCCAGCAGCGCCCGGGACAGGGGGTTCTACGAGCAGTACTTC; CDR3aa: CASSARDRGFYEQYF
v_gene: TRBV7-2; j_gene: TRBJ2-7; abundance: -; d_gene: TRBD2; CDR3nt: TGTGCCAGCAGCTCTCCTGGGGCTAGCGGTAGCGAGCAGTACTTC; CDR3aa: CASSSPGASGSEQYF
v_gene: TRBV5-4; j_gene: TRBJ1-6; abundance: -; d_gene: -; CDR3nt: TGTGCCAGCAGCTTTAAGGGTTCTGGGTCACCCCTCCACTTT; CDR3aa: CASSFKGSGSPLHF
v_gene: TRBV11-2; j_gene: TRBJ2-7; abundance: -; d_gene: TRBD2; CDR3nt: TGTGCCAGCAGCCTGGGACTAGCGGACGAGCAGTACTTC; CDR3aa: CASSLGLADEQYF
v_gene: TRBV6-5; j_gene: TRBJ1-4; abundance: -; d_gene: -; CDR3nt: TGTGCCAGCAGTCAGGCGATAGCAACTAATGAAAAACTGTTTTTT; CDR3aa: CASSQAIATNEKLFF
v_gene: TRBV10-3; j_gene: TRBJ2-1; abundance: -; d_gene: -; CDR3nt: TGTGCCATCAGTGAGTCGGGTAGGGTGGCATCTTACAATGAGCAGTTCTTC; CDR3aa: CAISESGRVASYNEQFF
v_gene: TRBV10-3; j_gene: TRBJ2-7; abundance: once; d_gene: -; CDR3nt: TGTGCCATCAGTGAGGCGGGGGCCGAGCAGTACTTC; CDR3aa: CAISEAGAEQYF
v_gene: TRBV7-2; j_gene: TRBJ2-1; abundance: once; d_gene: TRBD2; CDR3nt: TGTGCCAGCAGCCCAGTAGCGGGGAATGAGCAGTTCTTC; CDR3aa: CASSPVAGNEQFF
v_gene: TRBV10-3; j_gene: TRBJ2-7; abundance: -; d_gene: -; CDR3nt: TGTGCCATCAGTGTAGCTGAGGGGCAGTACTTC; CDR3aa: CAISVAEGQYF
v_gene: TRBV7-2; j_gene: TRBJ2-5; abundance: -; d_gene: TRBD2; CDR3nt: TGTGCCAGCAGCCTAATGCGGGGGGCCGCAGAGACCCAGTACTTC; CDR3aa: CASSLMRGAAETQYF
v_gene: TRBV9; j_gene: TRBJ1-2; abundance: -; d_gene: -; CDR3nt: TGTGCCAGCAGCCCAACGGACAAGAATAACTATGGCTACACCTTC; CDR3aa: CASSPTDKNNYGYTF
v_gene: TRBV5-8; j_gene: TRBJ2-3; abundance: -; d_gene: -; CDR3nt: TGTGCCAGCAGCTGGGGAAGCGGCACAGATACGCAGTATTTT; CDR3aa: CASSWGSGTDTQYF
v_gene: TRBV7-9; j_gene: TRBJ1-5; abundance: -; d_gene: -; CDR3nt: TGTGCCAGCAGCTTGACGGTAGATCAGCCCCAGCATTTT; CDR3aa: CASSLTVDQPQHF
v_gene: TRBV30; j_gene: TRBJ1-1; abundance: few; d_gene: -; CDR3nt: TGTGCCTGGAGTGTACGTGGGGCTGAAGCTTTCTTT; CDR3aa: CAWSVRGAEAFF
v_gene: TRBV9; j_gene: TRBJ2-1; abundance: -; d_gene: TRBD2; CDR3nt: TGTGCCAGCAGCGTGGCTAGCGGGTACAATGAGCAGTTCTTC; CDR3aa: CASSVASGYNEQFF
v_gene: TRBV11-3; j_gene: TRBJ2-1; abundance: -; d_gene: -; CDR3nt: TGTGCCAGCAGCTTGGGACAACAGGGCTCCTACAATGAGCAGTTCTTC; CDR3aa: CASSLGQQGSYNEQFF
v_gene: TRBV5-1; j_gene: TRBJ2-7; abundance: -; d_gene: -; CDR3nt: TGCGCCAGCAGCTTGGGCACTGACTACGAGCAGTACTTC; CDR3aa: CASSLGTDYEQYF
v_gene: TRBV7-9; j_gene: TRBJ2-7; abundance: -; d_gene: TRBD2; CDR3nt: TGTGCCAGCAGCCGTAGCGGGAGTTCCTACGAGCAGTACTTC; CDR3aa: CASSRSGSSYEQYF
v_gene: TRBV5-1; j_gene: TRBJ2-3; abundance: -; d_gene: -; CDR3nt: TGCGCCAGCAGCTTGGAGGGACTGGGCGGTGATACGCAGTATTTT; CDR3aa: CASSLEGLGGDTQYF
v_gene: TRBV7-2; j_gene: TRBJ2-1; abundance: -; d_gene: -; CDR3nt: TGTGCCAGCAGCTTAGGGAGGGAGAAGGGGTTTGAGCAGTTCTTC; CDR3aa: CASSLGREKGFEQFF
v_gene: TRBV7-2; j_gene: TRBJ2-1; abundance: -; d_gene: -; CDR3nt: TGTGCCAGCAGCTTAAGAAGCTTTGCGGGATATTTGGGCAATGAGCAGTTCTTC; CDR3aa: CASSLRSFAGYLGNEQFF
v_gene: TRBV27; j_gene: TRBJ2-1; abundance: once; d_gene: TRBD2; CDR3nt: TGTGCCACACTGGCCGCTAGCGGGAAGCAGTTCTTC; CDR3aa: CATLAASGKQFF
v_gene: TRBV6-4; j_gene: TRBJ2-1; abundance: -; d_gene: TRBD2; CDR3nt: TGTGCCAGCAGTGACCGAGCTAGCGGGAGCATATATGAGCAGTTCTTC; CDR3aa: CASSDRASGSIYEQFF
v_gene: TRBV19; j_gene: TRBJ2-1; abundance: -; d_gene: TRBD1; CDR3nt: TGTGCCATATACAGGGGGCGGGAGCAGTTCTTC; CDR3aa: CAIYRGREQFF
v_gene: TRBV19; j_gene: TRBJ2-3; abundance: -; d_gene: TRBD1; CDR3nt: TGTGCCAGTTCCGGGACAGGGAGGACAGATACGCAGTATTTT; CDR3aa: CASSGTGRTDTQYF
v_gene: TRBV15; j_gene: TRBJ2-7; abundance: -; d_gene: -; CDR3nt: TGTGCCACCAGCACCGGAAAGTCCGAGCAGTACTTC; CDR3aa: CATSTGKSEQYF
v_gene: TRBV28; j_gene: TRBJ1-2; abundance: -; d_gene: -; CDR3nt: TGTGCCAGCAGTCATGGAACACCCCCCTATGGCTACACCTTC; CDR3aa: CASSHGTPPYGYTF
v_gene: TRBV6-6; j_gene: TRBJ2-7; abundance: -; d_gene: TRBD1; CDR3nt: TGTGCCAGCAGTCCAACCGGGACAGGGGAGGTGCAGTACTTC; CDR3aa: CASSPTGTGEVQYF
v_gene: TRBV2; j_gene: TRBJ2-2; abundance: -; d_gene: -; CDR3nt: TGTGCCAGCAGTCTGAGCGGAGGGGGCACCGGGGAGCTGTTTTTT; CDR3aa: CASSLSGGGTGELFF
v_gene: TRBV11-2; j_gene: TRBJ2-1; abundance: -; d_gene: -; CDR3nt: TGTGCCAGCAGGAGAAGTGGCAATGAGCAGTTCTTC; CDR3aa: CASRRSGNEQFF
v_gene: TRBV7-2; j_gene: TRBJ2-7; abundance: few; d_gene: TRBD2; CDR3nt: TGTGCCAGCAGCCTCCGTCCCGGGACTAGCGGGAGGGCCCTCGAGCAGTACTTC; CDR3aa: CASSLRPGTSGRALEQYF
v_gene: TRBV7-3; j_gene: TRBJ2-1; abundance: -; d_gene: TRBD2; CDR3nt: TGTGCCAGCAGCTTAACTAGCGGGAAGGCCCGCAATGAGCAGTTCTTC; CDR3aa: CASSLTSGKARNEQFF
v_gene: TRBV15; j_gene: TRBJ2-2; abundance: -; d_gene: TRBD2; CDR3nt: TGTGCCACCAGCCGTGCACGACTAGCGGGAGTTGCCGGGGAGCTGTTTTTT; CDR3aa: CATSRARLAGVAGELFF
v_gene: TRBV5-1; j_gene: TRBJ2-3; abundance: once; d_gene: -; CDR3nt: TGCGCCAGCAGCCCGGGGACTAGCACAGATACGCAGTATTTT; CDR3aa: CASSPGTSTDTQYF
v_gene: TRBV28; j_gene: TRBJ1-1; abundance: -; d_gene: -; CDR3nt: TGTGCCAGCATCTCGCAGCTGAACACTGAAGCTTTCTTT; CDR3aa: CASISQLNTEAFF
v_gene: TRBV4-3; j_gene: TRBJ2-3; abundance: -; d_gene: TRBD2; CDR3nt: TGCGCCAGCAGCCAAGGGCCTAGCGGGAGAGATACGCAGTATTTT; CDR3aa: CASSQGPSGRDTQYF
v_gene: TRBV5-1; j_gene: TRBJ1-4; abundance: -; d_gene: -; CDR3nt: TGCGCCAGCAGCGGTGATGCAACTAATGAAAAACTGTTTTTT; CDR3aa: CASSGDATNEKLFF
v_gene: TRBV18; j_gene: TRBJ1-2; abundance: -; d_gene: -; CDR3nt: TGTGCCAGCTCACCGGGTCCTAACTATGGCTACACCTTC; CDR3aa: CASSPGPNYGYTF
v_gene: TRBV27; j_gene: TRBJ2-5; abundance: -; d_gene: -; CDR3nt: TGTGCCAGCAGTTTAGAGGGACCACGGACCCAGTACTTC; CDR3aa: CASSLEGPRTQYF
v_gene: TRBV28; j_gene: TRBJ1-5; abundance: -; d_gene: TRBD1; CDR3nt: TGTGCCAGCAGTTCCGCGACAGGGGTTCGGCAGCCCCAGCATTTT; CDR3aa: CASSSATGVRQPQHF
v_gene: TRBV5-1; j_gene: TRBJ1-2; abundance: -; d_gene: TRBD1; CDR3nt: TGCGCCAGCAGCCTTGAGGGGGCGCAGAACCTGAACTATGGCTACACCTTC; CDR3aa: CASSLEGAQNLNYGYTF
v_gene: TRBV14; j_gene: TRBJ2-1; abundance: -; d_gene: -; CDR3nt: TGTGCCAGCAGCGAAGCGTTCAGGGGTGAGCAGTTCTTC; CDR3aa: CASSEAFRGEQFF
v_gene: TRBV10-3; j_gene: TRBJ1-1; abundance: -; d_gene: -; CDR3nt: TGTGCCATCAGCGCCCGGGGGGGGGACACTGAAGCTTTCTTT; CDR3aa: CAISARGGDTEAFF
v_gene: TRBV5-1; j_gene: TRBJ2-7; abundance: -; d_gene: -; CDR3nt: TGCGCCAGCAGCTTATTGGGCCAGGACTACGAGCAGTACTTC; CDR3aa: CASSLLGQDYEQYF
v_gene: TRBV15; j_gene: TRBJ2-5; abundance: -; d_gene: -; CDR3nt: TGTGCCACCAGCAGAGGGGGGGAGGCTGTCCAAGAGACCCAGTACTTC; CDR3aa: CATSRGGEAVQETQYF
v_gene: TRBV18; j_gene: TRBJ2-5; abundance: once; d_gene: TRBD1; CDR3nt: TGTGCCAGCTCACCACGGGAAGGACAGGGAACAGAGACCCAGTACTTC; CDR3aa: CASSPREGQGTETQYF
v_gene: TRBV6-5; j_gene: TRBJ1-3; abundance: once; d_gene: -; CDR3nt: TGTGCCAGCGGCTCCCACAGGGCTAATGGAAACACCATATATTTT; CDR3aa: CASGSHRANGNTIYF
v_gene: TRBV7-2; j_gene: TRBJ2-3; abundance: once; d_gene: TRBD2; CDR3nt: TGTGCCAGCAGCTTGGGGACTAGCGGGAGGGGAACGCAGTATTTT; CDR3aa: CASSLGTSGRGTQYF
v_gene: TRBV19; j_gene: TRBJ1-5; abundance: -; d_gene: TRBD1; CDR3nt: TGTGCCAGTAGTGGGGTAGACAGGGGCAGGCAGCCCCAGCATTTT; CDR3aa: CASSGVDRGRQPQHF